This T cell receptor beta chain appears in the sequencing data of a study of blood T cell repertoires in COVID-19. The CDR3 sequence is 14 residues long. Germline lookup yields CDR1 SEHNR and CDR2 FQNEAQ (reference sequence). The ends were cut back, 8 bases at V and 1 base at J, with 12 bases in the middle. The protocol was immunoSEQ multiplex PCR, while the TCRdb copy is restricted to in-frame clones and leaves out a portion. The table has some 130,000 clones, around 82% seen once. The genes are TRBV7-9 and TRBJ1-3; D may be TRBD1 (5 bases). This sequence was found in a human donor in a cohort sampled during active COVID-19. The sequenced sample consisted of peripheral blood. The CDR3 DNA is TGTGCCAGCCGACGGGGGGAGTCTGGAAACACCATATATTTT. Amino acid sequence: CASRRGESGNTIYF.